This T cell receptor beta chain was recovered during a study of cytomegalovirus exposure and HLA in healthy donors. With respect to this clone: Its antigen is undetermined.

CDR1 is LNHDA, CDR2 SQIVND, per germline (reference sequence). J gave up 3 bases and V 4 bases, and 10 bases lay outside the gene matches. There are 17 residues in the CDR3. 60 Vbeta and 13 Jbeta primers were used in PCR. Sequencing was performed with immunoSEQ multiplex PCR; in TCRdb, only in-frame clones are kept and a portion is missing. Of 130,000 or so clones listed, around 67% are singletons. Whole-study findings and limits: Per a prior analysis, the majority of TCR beta V segments were productive roughly 87% or roughly 30% of the time.

The V call is TRBV19, the J call TRBJ2-2, with 8 bases fitting TRBD1. Sequences were obtained from PBMCs. The clonotype was recovered from a woman in her thirties or forties in good health and CMV-seropositive. CDR3 amino acids: CASSKNQGASDTGELFF. As DNA, the CDR3 is TGTGCCAGTAGTAAAAACCAGGGGGCGTCGGACACCGGGGAGCTGTTTTTT.